The 7 T cell receptor beta chains reported below all come from one sample, sequenced in a study of cytomegalovirus exposure and HLA in healthy donors. Here immunoSEQ multiplex PCR was the method, and the copy in TCRdb shows in-frame clones only, minus some. The sample lists almost 75,000 clones, around four fifths seen once, with 3% in the top ten. The sequenced material came from PBMCs. The receptor source for this set is a man aged 30 to 39 in good health and CMV-seronegative.

The sample holds one count of this clone. The chain has TRBV18 and TRBJ1-1; 8 bases are shared with TRBD1. Unmatched junction bases numbered 8, after V lost 3 bases and J lost 5 bases. The CDR3 has 15 amino acids. The germline V gene has CDR1 KGHSH and CDR2 LQKENI. CDR3 loop: CASSPLQGAWTEAFF. The CDR3 nucleotides are TGTGCCAGCTCACCTCTCCAGGGGGCATGGACTGAAGCTTTCTTT.

This clone was detected only once. V usage is TRBV5-4 and J usage is TRBJ1-6; D gene uncertain. This CDR3 region has 16 residues. Deletions cut 1 base from V and 4 bases from J, with 12 bases between. Per germline, CDR1 SGHNT and CDR2 YYREEE (reference sequence). DNA of the CDR3: TGTGCCAGCAGCTTGCACGTTCGGAGATATAATTCACCCCTCCACTTT. Protein: CASSLHVRRYNSPLHF.

This clone was detected once. The CDR3 bases are TGTGCCAGCAGCCGCCCCGCGGGGGCCTACAATGAGCAGTTCTTC. Translating it yields CASSRPAGAYNEQFF. The genes are TRBV2 and TRBJ2-1, with TRBD2 identical over 7 bases. CDR1 is SNHLY, CDR2 FYNNEI, per germline. The J segment lost 2 bases and the V segment lost 6 bases, leaving 7 bases of the junction unmatched. There are 15 residues in the CDR3.

This rearrangement joins TRBV13 to TRBJ2-4, with 11 bases that match TRBD2. CDR1 PRHDT and CDR2 FYEKMQ come from the germline V gene (reference sequence). Trimming removed 5 bases from V and 3 bases from J; junction bases left unmatched: 6. This CDR3 contains 16 residues. CDR3 in amino acids: CASSPTSGGGKNIQYF. The CDR3, as DNA: TGTGCCAGCAGCCCTACTAGCGGGGGAGGCAAAAACATTCAGTACTTC. Supplemented by reference TRBV13 and TRBJ2-4, the full variable domain reads AAGVIQSPRHLIKEKRETATLKCYPIPRHDTVYWYQQGPGQDPQFLISFYEKMQSDKGSIPDRFSAQQFSDYHSELNMSSLELGDSALYFCASSPTSGGGKNIQYFGAGTRLSVL.

The gene calls are TRBV21-1 and TRBJ2-7; the table's D call TRBD1 went unverified against the DNA. TRBV21-1 is an annotated pseudogene. This CDR3 is built from 18 residues. The CDR3 DNA sequence: TGTGCCAGCAGCAAAAACAGCTCAACAGGGAGAGGCTCCTACGAGCAGTACTTC. As protein: CASSKNSSTGRGSYEQYF.

This rearrangement joins TRBV7-2 to TRBJ1-1; 7 bases are shared with TRBD1. Germline loops: CDR1 SGHTA, CDR2 FQGNSA. The CDR3 extends over 15 amino acids. The J segment lost 1 base and the V segment lost 4 bases, leaving 6 bases of the junction unmatched. The CDR3 loop reads CASSSTGIGNTEAFF. Here the CDR3 DNA reads TGTGCCAGCAGCTCGACAGGGATTGGGAACACTGAAGCTTTCTTT.

The chain couples TRBV4-3 to TRBJ2-2, with 9 bases fitting TRBD2. Germline CDR1 LGHNA, CDR2 YSLEER. The V and J ends lost 1 base and 6 bases, in that order; junction bases with no gene match: 12. The CDR3 runs to 18 residues. The CDR3 DNA reads TGCGCCAGCAGCCAAGGGGTCGGCGGGGGGGCCGGCGCCGGGGAGCTGTTTTTT. Translating it yields CASSQGVGGGAGAGELFF.